Listed below are T cell receptor beta chains from one sample, sequenced in a study of circulating and synovial CD4+ cells in juvenile arthritis. Repertoires were generated with immunoSEQ multiplex PCR, while TCRdb's copy carries only in-frame clones and drops some. In the table there are about 16,000 clones, about 90% of which are singletons. The material sequenced was CD4+ T cells from blood. These receptors were taken from a human donor with juvenile idiopathic arthritis. CDR3s include the opening cysteine and the closing phenylalanine or tryptophan. D genes are given only for firm matches. For some rows the clone size is stated as once, few or many, or as a class when expanded; others skip it.

CDR3 protein	CDR3 DNA	clone size	D gene	V gene	J gene
CASSPRDGAMNTEAFF	TGTGCCAGCAGCCCGCGGGACGGCGCCATGAACACTGAAGCTTTCTTT	few	-	TRBV11-1	TRBJ1-1
CASSPDSDYGYTF	TGTGCCAGCAGCCCGGACAGTGACTATGGCTACACCTTC	once	-	TRBV5-4	TRBJ1-2
CASRRILAGSYEQYF	TGTGCCAGCAGGCGCATACTAGCGGGATCCTACGAGCAGTACTTC	-	TRBD2	TRBV6-5	TRBJ2-7
CASSLSEQGNYGYTF	TGTGCCAGCAGTTTATCGGAACAGGGAAACTATGGCTACACCTTC	-	-	TRBV27	TRBJ1-2
CASSATSGGPQQYF	TGTGCCAGCAGCGCGACTAGCGGGGGGCCCCAGCAGTACTTC	-	TRBD2	TRBV7-2	TRBJ2-7
CASSRLAGEGTQYF	TGTGCCAGCAGCAGACTAGCGGGGGAGGGTACGCAGTATTTT	once	TRBD2	TRBV11-2	TRBJ2-3
CASSSDTLYGYTF	TGTGCCAGCAGTTCCGACACCCTCTATGGCTACACCTTC	-	-	TRBV27	TRBJ1-2
CASGLDPGGRNTEAFF	TGTGCTAGTGGTTTGGACCCAGGGGGCAGGAACACTGAAGCTTTCTTT	-	TRBD1	TRBV12-5	TRBJ1-1
CASSQGGAGGSHNEQFF	TGCGCCAGCAGCCAAGGGGGAGCGGGAGGCTCCCACAATGAGCAGTTCTTC	-	TRBD2	TRBV4-1	TRBJ2-1
CASSPASGGSTDTQYF	TGTGCCAGCTCACCAGCTAGCGGGGGTTCCACAGATACGCAGTATTTT	-	TRBD2	TRBV18	TRBJ2-3
CASSEGRSGRGIQYF	TGCGCCAGCAGTGAAGGGAGAAGTGGGCGCGGCATTCAGTACTTC	-	-	TRBV5-1	TRBJ2-4
CASSSNSGTTYEQYF	TGTGCCAGCAGCTCTAATTCCGGGACAACCTACGAGCAGTACTTC	-	-	TRBV7-2	TRBJ2-7
CASSHQQETNTGELFF	TGTGCCAGCAGCCATCAACAGGAGACGAACACCGGGGAGCTGTTTTTT	-	-	TRBV5-4	TRBJ2-2
CASSHPDKACGYGYTF	TGCGCCAGCAGTCACCCGGACAAGGCCTGTGGCTATGGCTACACCTTC	-	-	TRBV23-1	TRBJ1-2
CASSLEHSYEQYF	TGTGCCAGCAGCCTGGAGCACTCCTACGAGCAGTACTTC	-	-	TRBV5-8	TRBJ2-7
CASSPKIGEEYEQYF	TGTGCCAGCAGCCCAAAGATAGGGGAAGAATACGAGCAGTACTTC	-	-	TRBV7-9	TRBJ2-7
CASSRRASGGTDTQYF	TGTGCCAGCAGCCGTCGCGCTAGCGGGGGCACAGATACGCAGTATTTT	-	TRBD2	TRBV27	TRBJ2-3
CASSSTRLVYTDTQYF	TGTGCCAGCAGCTCTACACGACTGGTATACACAGATACGCAGTATTTT	-	-	TRBV5-8	TRBJ2-3
CASRGGPNTEAFF	TGTGCCAGTAGAGGGGGCCCGAACACTGAAGCTTTCTTT	-	TRBD1	TRBV19	TRBJ1-1
CASSNRAEGVPEAFF	TGTGCCAGCTCAAACCGGGCCGAGGGAGTCCCTGAAGCTTTCTTT	-	-	TRBV18	TRBJ1-1
CASSPGTSPETQYF	TGCGCCAGCAGCCCGGGGACTAGCCCAGAGACCCAGTACTTC	-	TRBD2	TRBV5-1	TRBJ2-5
CASSRRAGGETQYF	TGTGCCAGCAGTAGAAGGGCAGGGGGGGAGACCCAGTACTTC	-	-	TRBV2	TRBJ2-5
CASSRQEGAYEQYF	TGTGCCAGCAGTCGCCAGGAAGGGGCCTACGAGCAGTACTTC	once	-	TRBV7-6	TRBJ2-7
CASSRDAVEGRRIGDTQYF	TGCGCCAGCAGCCGAGACGCGGTGGAGGGACGTCGGATTGGAGATACGCAGTATTTT	-	-	TRBV4-1	TRBJ2-3
CASSLGQGAEQYF	TGTGCCAGCAGCTTAGGACAGGGGGCCGAGCAGTACTTC	-	TRBD1	TRBV7-2	TRBJ2-7
CASSRDSYGYTF	TGTGCCAGCAGCCGGGACAGTTATGGCTACACCTTC	few	TRBD1	TRBV6-5	TRBJ1-2
CASSALVSNYEQYF	TGTGCCAGCAGTGCTCTAGTCTCTAACTACGAGCAGTACTTC	-	-	TRBV2	TRBJ2-7
CASTGGGSLPTEAFF	TGCGCCAGCACGGGGGGGGGTTCCCTACCGACTGAAGCTTTCTTT	once	-	TRBV10-2	TRBJ1-1
CASSLASGDGYTF	TGCGCCAGCAGCTTGGCTAGCGGAGATGGCTACACCTTC	-	-	TRBV5-1	TRBJ1-2
CASSKTGATYEQYF	TGCGCCAGCAGCAAGACAGGAGCCACATACGAGCAGTACTTC	-	-	TRBV5-1	TRBJ2-7
CASSPLQGGSVGGYTF	TGTGCCAGCAGCCCGTTGCAGGGGGGCAGTGTGGGTGGCTACACCTTC	-	TRBD1	TRBV7-2	TRBJ1-2
CASRRGGLGELFF	TGCGCCAGCAGACGGGGGGGCCTCGGGGAGCTGTTTTTT	-	TRBD2	TRBV10-2	TRBJ2-2
CASTPMEGPGQHYGYTF	TGTGCCAGCACCCCGATGGAGGGACCGGGACAGCACTATGGCTACACCTTC	-	TRBD1	TRBV5-6	TRBJ1-2